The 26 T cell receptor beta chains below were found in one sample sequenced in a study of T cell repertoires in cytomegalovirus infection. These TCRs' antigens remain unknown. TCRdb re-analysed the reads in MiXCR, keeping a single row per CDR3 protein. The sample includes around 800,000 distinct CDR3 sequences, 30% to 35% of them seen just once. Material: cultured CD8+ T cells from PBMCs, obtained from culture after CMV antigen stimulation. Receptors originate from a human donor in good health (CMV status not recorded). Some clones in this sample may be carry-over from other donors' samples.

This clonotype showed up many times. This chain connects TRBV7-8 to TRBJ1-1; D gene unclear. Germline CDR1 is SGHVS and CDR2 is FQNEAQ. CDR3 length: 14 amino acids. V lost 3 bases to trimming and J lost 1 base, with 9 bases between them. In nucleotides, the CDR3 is TGTGCCAGCAGCTTTGGACGAGAGAACACTGAAGCTTTCTTT. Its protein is CASSFGRENTEAFF.

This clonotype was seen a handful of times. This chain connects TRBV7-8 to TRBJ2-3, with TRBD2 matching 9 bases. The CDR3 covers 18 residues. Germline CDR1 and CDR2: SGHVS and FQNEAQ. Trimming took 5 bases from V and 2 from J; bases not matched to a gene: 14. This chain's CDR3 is CASSQSVDSGGYTDTQYF. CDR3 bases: TGTGCCAGCAGCCAATCCGTTGATAGCGGGGGCTACACAGATACGCAGTATTTT.

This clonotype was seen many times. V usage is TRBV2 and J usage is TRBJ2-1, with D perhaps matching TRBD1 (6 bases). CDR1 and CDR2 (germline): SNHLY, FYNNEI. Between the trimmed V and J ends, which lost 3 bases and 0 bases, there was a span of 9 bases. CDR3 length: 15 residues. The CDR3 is CASSDSDSSYNEQFF. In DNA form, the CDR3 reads TGTGCCAGCAGTGACTCGGACAGCTCCTACAATGAGCAGTTCTTC.

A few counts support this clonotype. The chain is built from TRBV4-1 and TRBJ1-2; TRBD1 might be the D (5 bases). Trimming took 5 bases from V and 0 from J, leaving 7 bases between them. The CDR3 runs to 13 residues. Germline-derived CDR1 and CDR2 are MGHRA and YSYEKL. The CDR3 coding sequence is TGCGCCAGCAGCATGGGGGCTAACTATGGCTACACCTTC. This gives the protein CASSMGANYGYTF.

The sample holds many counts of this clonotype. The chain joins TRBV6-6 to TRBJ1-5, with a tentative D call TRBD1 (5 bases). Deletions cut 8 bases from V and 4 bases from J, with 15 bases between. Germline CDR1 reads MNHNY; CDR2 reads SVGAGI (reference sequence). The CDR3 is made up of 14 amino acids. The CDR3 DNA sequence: TGTGCCAGCGACGAAAGGGGCGGGAATCAGCCCCAGCATTTT. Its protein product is CASDERGGNQPQHF.

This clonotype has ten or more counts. The CDR3: CASSLGTPRWETQYF. Here the CDR3 DNA reads TGCGCCAGCAGCTTAGGTACTCCCCGTTGGGAGACCCAGTACTTC. The genes are TRBV5-1 and TRBJ2-5; D unresolved. V was pared by 2 bases and J by 5 bases, with 16 bases between. Looked up from germline, CDR1 is SGHRS and CDR2 is YFSETQ. The CDR3 covers 15 residues.

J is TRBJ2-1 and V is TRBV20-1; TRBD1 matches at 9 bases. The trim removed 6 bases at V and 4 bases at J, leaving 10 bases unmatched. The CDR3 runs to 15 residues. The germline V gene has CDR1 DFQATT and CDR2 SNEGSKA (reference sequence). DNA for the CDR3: TGCAGTGCGACTTTGGACAGGGGTCTATACAATGAGCAGTTCTTC. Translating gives CSATLDRGLYNEQFF.

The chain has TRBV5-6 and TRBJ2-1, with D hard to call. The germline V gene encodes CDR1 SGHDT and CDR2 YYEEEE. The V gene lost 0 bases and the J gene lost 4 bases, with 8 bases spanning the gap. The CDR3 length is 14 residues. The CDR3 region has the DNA TGTGCCAGCAGCTTGGCCAGGCCTTACAATGAGCAGTTCTTC. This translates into CASSLARPYNEQFF.

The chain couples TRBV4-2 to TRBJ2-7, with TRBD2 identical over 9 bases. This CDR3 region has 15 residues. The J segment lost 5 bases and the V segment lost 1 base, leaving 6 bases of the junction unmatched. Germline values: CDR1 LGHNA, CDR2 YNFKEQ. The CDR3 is CASSQGASGVNEQYF. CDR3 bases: TGTGCCAGCAGCCAAGGGGCTAGCGGGGTCAACGAGCAGTACTTC.

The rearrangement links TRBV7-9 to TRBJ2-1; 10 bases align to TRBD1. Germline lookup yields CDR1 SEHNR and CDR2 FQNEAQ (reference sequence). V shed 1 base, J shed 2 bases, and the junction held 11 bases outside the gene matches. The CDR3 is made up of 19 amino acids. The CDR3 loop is CASSLGRWGQGRAYNEQFF. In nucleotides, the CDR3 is TGTGCCAGCAGCTTAGGTCGGTGGGGACAGGGGAGGGCCTACAATGAGCAGTTCTTC.

CDR3 in amino acids: CASSFGTGFYEQYF. CDR3 nucleotides: TGTGCCAGCAGTTTCGGGACAGGTTTCTACGAGCAGTACTTC. This sequence joins TRBV6-5 and TRBJ2-7; 8 bases agree with TRBD1. This CDR3 is 14 amino acids long. Looked up from germline, CDR1 is MNHEY and CDR2 is SVGAGI. The junction had 5 bases not matched to a gene; V was cut back by 4 bases and J by 3 bases.

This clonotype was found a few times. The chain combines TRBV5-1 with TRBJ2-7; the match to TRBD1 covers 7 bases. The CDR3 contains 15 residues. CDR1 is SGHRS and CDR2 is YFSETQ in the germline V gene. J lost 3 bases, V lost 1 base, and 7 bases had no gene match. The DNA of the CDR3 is TGCGCCAGCAGCTTGAGGTCCGGGACAGACTACGAGCAGTACTTC. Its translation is CASSLRSGTDYEQYF.

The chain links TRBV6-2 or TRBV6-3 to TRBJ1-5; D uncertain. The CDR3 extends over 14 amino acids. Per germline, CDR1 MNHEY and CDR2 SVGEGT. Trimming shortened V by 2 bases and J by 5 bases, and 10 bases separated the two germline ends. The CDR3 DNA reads TGTGCCAGCAGTTACAGGCCAGGTGATCAGCCCCAGCATTTT. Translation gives CASSYRPGDQPQHF.

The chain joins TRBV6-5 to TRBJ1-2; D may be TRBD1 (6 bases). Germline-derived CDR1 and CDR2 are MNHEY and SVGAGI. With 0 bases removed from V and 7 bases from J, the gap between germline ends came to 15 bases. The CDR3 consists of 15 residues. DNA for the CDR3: TGTGCCAGCAGTTACTCGGGGACACGTGGACGTGGCTACACCTTC. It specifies CASSYSGTRGRGYTF.

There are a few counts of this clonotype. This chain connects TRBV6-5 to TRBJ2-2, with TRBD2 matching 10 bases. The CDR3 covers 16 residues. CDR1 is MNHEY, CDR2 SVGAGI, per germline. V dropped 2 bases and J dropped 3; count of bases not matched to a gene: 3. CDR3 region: CASSYRSGGDTGELFF. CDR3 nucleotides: TGTGCCAGCAGTTACAGGAGCGGGGGGGACACCGGGGAGCTGTTTTTT.

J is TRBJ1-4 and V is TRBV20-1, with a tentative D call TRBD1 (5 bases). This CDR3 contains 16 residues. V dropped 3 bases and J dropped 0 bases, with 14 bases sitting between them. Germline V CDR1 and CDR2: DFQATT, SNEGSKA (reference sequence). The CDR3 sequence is CSASSLGVATNEKLFF. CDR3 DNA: TGCAGTGCTAGCTCCTTAGGGGTGGCAACTAATGAAAAACTGTTTTTT.

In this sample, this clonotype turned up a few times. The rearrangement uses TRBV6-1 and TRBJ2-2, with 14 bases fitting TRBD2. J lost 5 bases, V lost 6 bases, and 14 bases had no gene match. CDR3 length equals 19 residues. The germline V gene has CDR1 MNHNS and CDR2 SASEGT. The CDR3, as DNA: TGTGCCAGCAGGGGTGAAGACTGGCGGACTAGCGGGGGGACCGGGGAGCTGTTTTTT. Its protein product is CASRGEDWRTSGGTGELFF.

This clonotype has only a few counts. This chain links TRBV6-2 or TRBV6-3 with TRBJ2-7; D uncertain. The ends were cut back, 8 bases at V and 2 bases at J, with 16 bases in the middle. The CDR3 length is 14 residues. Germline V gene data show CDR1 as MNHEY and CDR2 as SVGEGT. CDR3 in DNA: TGTGCCAGCGCCGGGTGGGCAGGAGCCTACGAGCAGTACTTC. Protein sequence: CASAGWAGAYEQYF.

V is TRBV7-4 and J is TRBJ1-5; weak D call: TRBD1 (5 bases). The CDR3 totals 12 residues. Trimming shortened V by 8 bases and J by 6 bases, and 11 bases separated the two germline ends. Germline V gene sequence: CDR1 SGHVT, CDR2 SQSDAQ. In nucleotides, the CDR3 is TGTGCCAGCCAGTACGACAGTCAGCCCCAGCATTTT. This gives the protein CASQYDSQPQHF.

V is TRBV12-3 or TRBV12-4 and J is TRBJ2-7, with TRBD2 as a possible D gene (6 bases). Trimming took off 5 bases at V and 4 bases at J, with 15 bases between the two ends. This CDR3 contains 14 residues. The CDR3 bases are TGTGCCAGCAGTCAAGGAGGGGCGTTGTACGAGCAGTACGTC. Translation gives CASSQGGALYEQYV.

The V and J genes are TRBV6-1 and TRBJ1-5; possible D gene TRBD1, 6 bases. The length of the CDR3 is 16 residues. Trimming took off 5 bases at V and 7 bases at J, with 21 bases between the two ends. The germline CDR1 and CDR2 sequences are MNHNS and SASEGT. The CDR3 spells CASSPTIVRGLQPQHF. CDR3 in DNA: TGTGCCAGCAGTCCGACCATTGTACGGGGGCTCCAGCCCCAGCATTTT.

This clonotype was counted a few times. CDR3 in amino acids: CASSGWTSGTHNEQFF. Here the CDR3 DNA reads TGTGCCAGCAGCGGATGGACTAGCGGAACCCACAATGAGCAGTTCTTC. The V gene is TRBV7-6, the J gene TRBJ2-1; TRBD2 matches at 10 bases. Germline CDR1 and CDR2: SGHVS and FNYEAQ. The CDR3 has 16 residues. V dropped 5 bases and J dropped 5; count of bases not matched to a gene: 9.

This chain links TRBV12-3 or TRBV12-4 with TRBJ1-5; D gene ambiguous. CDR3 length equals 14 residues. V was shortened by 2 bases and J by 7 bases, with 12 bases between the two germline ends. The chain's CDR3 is CASSLSGFQQPQHF. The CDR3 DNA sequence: TGTGCCAGCAGTTTAAGCGGGTTCCAACAGCCCCAGCATTTT.

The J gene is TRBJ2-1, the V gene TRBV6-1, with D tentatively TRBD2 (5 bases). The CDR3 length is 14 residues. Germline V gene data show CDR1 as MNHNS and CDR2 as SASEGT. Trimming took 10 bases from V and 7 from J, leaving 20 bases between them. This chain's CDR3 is CANKSGIYVNEQFF. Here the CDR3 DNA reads TGTGCCAACAAATCCGGGATATACGTAAATGAGCAGTTCTTC.

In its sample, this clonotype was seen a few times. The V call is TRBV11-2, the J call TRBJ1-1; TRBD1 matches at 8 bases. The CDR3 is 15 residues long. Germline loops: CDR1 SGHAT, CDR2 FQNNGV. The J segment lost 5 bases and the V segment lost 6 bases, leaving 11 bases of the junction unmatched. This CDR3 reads CASRPANRGGTEAFF. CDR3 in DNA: TGTGCCAGCAGGCCAGCTAACAGGGGGGGTACTGAAGCTTTCTTT.

Here the CDR3 reads CASSWPGTTEAFF. The CDR3 nucleotides are TGTGCCAGCAGCTGGCCCGGGACCACTGAAGCTTTCTTT. This chain connects TRBV7-2 to TRBJ1-1, with D possibly matching TRBD1 (5 bases). V was clipped by 4 bases and J by 4 bases, with 10 bases between them. Germline V lookup: CDR1 SGHTA, CDR2 FQGNSA. The CDR3 extends over 13 amino acids. Full variable domain (outside the CDR3, taken from reference TRBV7-2 and TRBJ1-1): GAGVSQSPSNKVTEKGKDVELRCDPISGHTALYWYRQSLGQGLEFLIYFQGNSAPDKSGLPSDRFSAERTGGSVSTLTIQRTQQEDSAVYLCASSWPGTTEAFFGQGTRLTVV.